These T cell receptor beta chains were read from a single sample in a study of blood T cell repertoires in COVID-19. Here immunoSEQ multiplex PCR was the method, and the copy in TCRdb shows in-frame clones only, minus some. The sample includes 150,000 to 200,000 clones, roughly 82% seen only once; the top ten take roughly 5.1%. Material: peripheral blood. These receptors all come from a woman aged 30 to 39 with acute or convalescent COVID-19. CDR3s include the opening cysteine and the closing phenylalanine or tryptophan. Each record gives: D gene, V gene, clone size, J gene, CDR3 DNA, CDR3 protein. D genes are given only for firm matches. Clone size appears in some rows only: once, few, many, or a class for an expanded clone.

-	TRBV11-2	-	TRBJ2-5	TGTGCCAGCAGCCCAGGGGTTCAAGAGACCCAGTACTTC	CASSPGVQETQYF
-	TRBV5-4	once	TRBJ2-3	TGTGCCAGCAGCTCCCGGCAGGGCACAGATACGCAGTATTTT	CASSSRQGTDTQYF
-	TRBV4-2	-	TRBJ1-4	TGTGCCAGCAGCCAACTACCGGGGGGCACTAATGAAAAACTGTTTTTT	CASSQLPGGTNEKLFF
TRBD2	TRBV6-4	-	TRBJ2-3	TGTGCCAGCAGTGAGGGGACTAGGAGCACAGATACGCAGTATTTT	CASSEGTRSTDTQYF
TRBD1	TRBV19	-	TRBJ1-2	TGTGCCAGTAGTACCCCCGGGACAGGGTTTTTGGGCTACACCTTC	CASSTPGTGFLGYTF
-	TRBV27	-	TRBJ1-1	TGTGCCAGCAGTTTGACGGGGGGGAACACTGAAGCTTTCTTT	CASSLTGGNTEAFF
-	TRBV6-5	few	TRBJ1-2	TGTGCCAGCAGCACTACATTGGGTGGCTACACCTTC	CASSTTLGGYTF
TRBD1	TRBV4-3	few	TRBJ1-2	TGCGCCAGCAGCCAAACCGACAGGGACCTTAACTATGGCTACACCTTC	CASSQTDRDLNYGYTF
-	TRBV28	-	TRBJ2-7	TGTGCCAGCAGGTCAATTCTCCCACTCTTCATCGAGCAGTACTTC	CASRSILPLFIEQYF
-	TRBV6-5	-	TRBJ2-5	TGTGCCAGCAGCCAGGGGCAAGAGACCCAGTACTTC	CASSQGQETQYF
-	TRBV7-2	-	TRBJ2-1	TGTGCCAGCAGCATACAGGGACCCTCCTACAATGAGCAGTTCTTC	CASSIQGPSYNEQFF
-	TRBV7-3	-	TRBJ1-1	TGTGCCAGCAGCTTAATTCCGGAGGGTGGGACTGAAGCTTTCTTT	CASSLIPEGGTEAFF
-	TRBV6-6	-	TRBJ1-6	TGTGCCAGCAGTACGACTACGTCCGTTTCACCCCTCCACTTT	CASSTTTSVSPLHF
TRBD2	TRBV9	-	TRBJ2-3	TGTGCCAGCAGCGCATCTAGCGGGGGCCGCACAGATACGCAGTATTTT	CASSASSGGRTDTQYF
-	TRBV4-1	few	TRBJ1-5	TGCGCCAGCAGCCAAGTAGCAGCTAATCAGCCCCAGCATTTT	CASSQVAANQPQHF
TRBD2	TRBV11-2	-	TRBJ2-1	TGTGCCAGCAGCCCTCCGGCGGGAGGCCCGGTTGCTGAGCAGTTCTTC	CASSPPAGGPVAEQFF
-	TRBV6-5	-	TRBJ1-1	TGTGCCACCTCCTACAGCATGAACACTGAAGCTTTCTTT	CATSYSMNTEAFF
TRBD1	TRBV3-1/TRBV3-2	-	TRBJ2-3	TGTGCCAGCAGCCAAGGCCTCGTGACAGGGCAGGATACGCAGTATTTT	CASSQGLVTGQDTQYF
TRBD1	TRBV12-3/TRBV12-4	-	TRBJ1-3	TGTGCCATCGGGAGGGGGCCCGGAAACACCATATATTTT	CAIGRGPGNTIYF
TRBD1	TRBV2	few	TRBJ2-1	TGTGCCAGCAGTGAGGTCAGGGGGCATGAGCAGTTCTTC	CASSEVRGHEQFF
TRBD2	TRBV6-5	-	TRBJ2-1	TGTGCCAGCCTGAGACTAGCGGGGTCCTACAATGAGCAGTTCTTC	CASLRLAGSYNEQFF
TRBD2	TRBV27	-	TRBJ2-5	TGTGCCAGCAGTTTATCGAGTAGCGGGGGCGGGGAGACCCAGTACTTC	CASSLSSSGGGETQYF
TRBD1	TRBV5-1	once	TRBJ2-2	TGCGCCAGCAGCTTTTCTTACACCCCCCGGGACAGGGGGTTGGACGGGGAGCTGTTTTTT	CASSFSYTPRDRGLDGELFF
-	TRBV19	-	TRBJ1-2	TGTGCCAGTAGTATCTTGGGAGGGCAAGGCTACACCTTC	CASSILGGQGYTF
TRBD1	TRBV18	few	TRBJ1-5	TGTGCCAGCTCACGGACAGGGGGCTTTCAGCCCCAGCATTTT	CASSRTGGFQPQHF
-	TRBV28	-	TRBJ1-6	TGTGCCAGCAGTGAAGGAACGGCCAGGCCCCTCCACTTT	CASSEGTARPLHF
-	TRBV2	-	TRBJ1-5	TGTGCCAGCATCGCGCAAGGGGAGGGCTATCAGCCCCAGCATTTT	CASIAQGEGYQPQHF
-	TRBV6-2/TRBV6-3	-	TRBJ1-6	TGTGCCAGCAGTTACGTGGGGCCGAGGAGTAATTCACCCCTCCACTTT	CASSYVGPRSNSPLHF
-	TRBV28	-	TRBJ2-7	TGTGCCAGCAGTCCTTATTCCTACGAGCAGTACTTC	CASSPYSYEQYF
-	TRBV7-2	-	TRBJ1-1	TGTGCCAGCAGCTGGGGGCCGAACACTGAAGCTTTCTTT	CASSWGPNTEAFF
-	TRBV19	-	TRBJ1-4	TGTGCCAGTAGTATCCACGCCTCGGGTGAAAAACTGTTTTTT	CASSIHASGEKLFF
-	TRBV6-5	few	TRBJ1-2	TGTGCCAGCAGTTACTCGACTGGTCACTATGGCTACACCTTC	CASSYSTGHYGYTF
-	TRBV6-2/TRBV6-3	-	TRBJ2-7	TGTGCCAGCAGCTTCTCCGCCTACGAGCAGTACTTC	CASSFSAYEQYF
-	TRBV4-1	-	TRBJ1-1	TGCGCCAGCAGCCAAGTCGGGGTCAACACTGAAGCTTTCTTT	CASSQVGVNTEAFF
-	TRBV9	-	TRBJ1-3	TGTGCCAGCAGCGTAGAGGGGTCTGGAAACACCATATATTTT	CASSVEGSGNTIYF
TRBD2	TRBV18	-	TRBJ2-3	TGTGCCAGCTCACCACCCGGACTAGCGGGCACAGATACGCAGTATTTT	CASSPPGLAGTDTQYF
TRBD2	TRBV6-2/TRBV6-3	-	TRBJ2-2	TGTGCCAGCAGTTCTTGGCGGGAGCATGGGACCGGGGAGCTGTTTTTT	CASSSWREHGTGELFF
-	TRBV7-9	-	TRBJ2-3	TGTGCCAGCAGCTCTATTAGCACAGATACGCAGTATTTT	CASSSISTDTQYF
-	TRBV30	-	TRBJ2-3	TGTGCCTACCAGTTCGGGGCAGATACGCAGTATTTT	CAYQFGADTQYF
-	TRBV19	-	TRBJ1-2	TGTGCCAGTAGTTTCGCTGTGACTTCTAACTATGGCTACACCTTC	CASSFAVTSNYGYTF
-	TRBV5-4	few	TRBJ2-7	TGTGCCAGCAGCTCCGGACAGTTCTACGAGCAGTACTTC	CASSSGQFYEQYF
TRBD1	TRBV9	-	TRBJ1-6	TGTGCCAGCAGCGCAGAGGGACAGTCAGGCACCCTCCACTTT	CASSAEGQSGTLHF
-	TRBV13	-	TRBJ1-6	TGTGCCAGCAACCTGCAGGGAGGCTCACCCCTCCACTTT	CASNLQGGSPLHF
TRBD2	TRBV29-1	-	TRBJ2-7	TGCAGCGTTGATGAGGTACTAGCGGGTCGAGAGCAGTACTTC	CSVDEVLAGREQYF
-	TRBV3-1/TRBV3-2	-	TRBJ1-6	TGTGCCAGCAGCAAAGGGATTGGAGGGGCAAATAATTCACCCCTCCACTTT	CASSKGIGGANNSPLHF
-	TRBV19	-	TRBJ2-3	TGTGCCAGTAGTATAGGACCTGTGGGGCCCACAGATACGCAGTATTTT	CASSIGPVGPTDTQYF
-	TRBV25-1	-	TRBJ1-2	TGTGCCAACTATTGCAGGGGAATTCCGAGCCTCTATGGCTACACCTTC	CANYCRGIPSLYGYTF
-	TRBV7-9	-	TRBJ2-2	TGTGCCAGCAGCCCCCTATCCGGGGAGCTGTTTTTT	CASSPLSGELFF
TRBD1	TRBV5-4	-	TRBJ2-7	TGTGCCAGCAGCTGGGGACAGGGGTCCTACGAGCAGTACTTC	CASSWGQGSYEQYF
TRBD1	TRBV6-5	once	TRBJ2-7	TGTGCCAGCAGTTACTCGACAGGGAGATACGAGCAGTACTTC	CASSYSTGRYEQYF
-	TRBV30	-	TRBJ1-6	TGTGCCTGGGTCCCATCCGGACAGTATAATTCACCCCTCCACTTT	CAWVPSGQYNSPLHF
-	TRBV19	-	TRBJ2-5	TGTGCCAGTAGCGAGCAGCGGTCGGGGACCCAGTACTTC	CASSEQRSGTQYF
-	TRBV11-2	-	TRBJ1-1	TGTGCCAGCAGCTTAGCACAGGGATTAAGCACTGAAGCTTTCTTT	CASSLAQGLSTEAFF
TRBD1	TRBV2	-	TRBJ1-5	TGTGCCAGCAGTGATTTAGGGGGCCTTCAGCCCCAGCATTTT	CASSDLGGLQPQHF
-	TRBV27	few	TRBJ2-2	TGTGCCAGCAGTAGGACAGGGAGGGGCGGGGAGCTGTTTTTT	CASSRTGRGGELFF
-	TRBV28	-	TRBJ1-2	TGTGCCAGCAGTTTGGTGGGGGCGAACTATGGCTACACCTTC	CASSLVGANYGYTF
-	TRBV7-3	few	TRBJ1-1	TGTGCCAGCAGCCTCGACAATTTTGTGAACACTGAAGCTTTCTTT	CASSLDNFVNTEAFF